This T cell receptor (beta chain) appears in the sequencing data of a study of cytomegalovirus exposure and HLA in healthy donors. Across the whole study: HLA-typed donors contributed about 85 million unique TCRs, which were held in an early data release. Findings and limits, study-wide: Certain indistinguishable V segments, among them TRBV6-2 and TRBV6-3, were excluded. Analysis performed later found 16,951 TCR beta sequences associated with HLA alleles at 0.05 false discovery rate.

Germline loops: CDR1 SGHTA, CDR2 FQGNSA. V dropped 1 base and J dropped 6; count of bases not matched to a gene: 1. CDR3 length: 15 residues. With 60 Vbeta and 13 Jbeta primers, the PCR was carried out. The assay was immunoSEQ multiplex PCR, and TCRdb's table has in-frame clones only and misses some. The sample includes about 92,000 clones, roughly 71% of them seen just once. This clone has only a few counts. Its antigen is unidentified. This receptor was taken from a man over 45 in good health and CMV-seronegative. Sequenced: PBMCs. The chain links TRBV7-2 to TRBJ2-2; the match to TRBD2 covers 11 bases. Here the CDR3 reads CASSLVLAGAGELFF. The CDR3 region has the DNA TGTGCCAGCAGCTTAGTACTAGCGGGAGCCGGGGAGCTGTTTTTT. Combining the CDR3 with reference TRBV7-2 and TRBJ2-2 gives the whole variable domain GAGVSQSPSNKVTEKGKDVELRCDPISGHTALYWYRQSLGQGLEFLIYFQGNSAPDKSGLPSDRFSAERTGGSVSTLTIQRTQQEDSAVYLCASSLVLAGAGELFFGEGSRLTVL.